These 12 T cell receptor beta chains were sequenced from one sample in a study of CD8 T cells in Susac syndrome. After extraction with the RNeasy kit, 0.5 to 1 ug of the RNA was reverse transcribed using random hexamers. From the immunoSEQ multiplex PCR reads, TCRdb called clonotypes with MiXCR, one entry per CDR3 protein. The profile shows under 85,000 distinct CDR3 sequences, approximately 95% of them singletons. The specimen was CD8+ T cells from PBMCs. The source of these receptors is a human donor with Susac syndrome.

The chain carries TRBV21-1 and TRBJ1-5; the D call of TRBD1 is as the table states it, not checked on the DNA. TRBV21-1 is classified as a pseudogene. CDR3 length: 17 residues. The CDR3 sequence: CASSKNLGTGAQQPQHF. DNA for the CDR3: TGTGCCAGCAGCAAAAACCTCGGGACAGGGGCTCAGCAGCCCCAGCATTTT.

V usage is TRBV20-1 and J usage is TRBJ1-5, with D maybe TRBD1 (5 bases). The length of the CDR3 is 12 residues. Trimming took off 0 bases at V and 7 bases at J, with 7 bases between the two ends. CDR1 is DFQATT and CDR2 is SNEGSKA in the germline V gene (reference sequence). The CDR3 sequence is CSARDRAQPQHF. The CDR3 nucleotides read TGCAGTGCTAGAGACAGGGCCCAGCCCCAGCATTTT.

V gene TRBV24-1 combines with J gene TRBJ2-2; 7 positions match TRBD1. The ends lost 4 bases at V and 7 bases at J; junction bases unmatched: 14. Germline values: CDR1 KGHDR, CDR2 SFDVKD. The CDR3 has 17 residues. The DNA of the CDR3 is TGTGCCACCAGTGACCGGACAGGCCGCGAAAGAGACGGGGAGCTGTTTTTT. Protein product: CATSDRTGRERDGELFF.

The chain links TRBV5-4 to TRBJ2-5, with TRBD2 as a possible D gene (6 bases). The CDR3 is 14 amino acids. V was clipped by 2 bases and J by 5 bases, with 13 bases between them. The germline CDR1 and CDR2 sequences are SGHNT and YYREEE (reference sequence). CDR3 sequence: CASSFRLGAETQYF. The CDR3 DNA follows: TGTGCCAGCAGCTTCCGACTAGGGGCGGAGACCCAGTACTTC.

The chain joins TRBV19 to TRBJ2-3, with TRBD2 matching over 8 bases. There are 19 residues in the CDR3. Germline V gene lookup returns CDR1 LNHDA and CDR2 SQIVND (reference sequence). V shed 3 bases and J 6 bases; nucleotides not matched to a gene: 20. CDR3 loop: CASSMVFGGGPSKADTQYF. CDR3 DNA sequence: TGTGCCAGTAGTATGGTCTTCGGCGGGGGGCCGTCAAAGGCGGATACGCAGTATTTT.

A single count supports this clonotype. The rearrangement links TRBV5-1 to TRBJ1-6, with D unresolved. In germline, CDR1 is SGHRS, CDR2 YFSETQ. This CDR3 is 15 amino acids long. V lost 0 bases to trimming and J lost 7 bases, with 11 bases between them. The CDR3 bases are TGCGCCAGCAGCTTGGTTGGCAGTGAGAATTCACCCCTCCACTTT. It yields the protein CASSLVGSENSPLHF.

This clonotype showed up just once. The chain links TRBV20-1 to TRBJ2-2; 8 bases are a match to TRBD1. This CDR3 is 13 amino acids long. V was clipped by 4 bases and J by 7 bases; unmatched bases: 5. Germline CDR1 reads DFQATT; CDR2 reads SNEGSKA (reference sequence). The DNA for the CDR3 is TGCAGTGCTATGGACAGGGTCATCGGGGAGCTGTTTTTT. Amino acids: CSAMDRVIGELFF.

V and J are TRBV16 and TRBJ1-1, with D possibly matching TRBD1 (5 bases). The CDR3 consists of 15 residues. Germline CDR1 reads KGHSY; CDR2 reads FQNENV. With 0 bases removed from V and 4 bases from J, the gap between germline ends came to 12 bases. The CDR3 is CASSQSLGGGTEAFF. The CDR3 DNA reads TGTGCCAGCAGCCAATCTCTCGGGGGTGGCACTGAAGCTTTCTTT.

V and J are TRBV12-3 or TRBV12-4 and TRBJ2-7; D gene unclear. Trimming removed 3 bases at V and 0 bases at J, with 9 bases between. The CDR3 consists of 14 residues. CDR3 coding DNA: TGTGCCAGCAGTTTCGGTGAAAGCTCCTACGAGCAGTACTTC. Its protein product is CASSFGESSYEQYF.

This chain connects TRBV28 to TRBJ2-7, with 10 bases identical to TRBD2. The junction had 8 bases not matched to a gene; V was cut back by 11 bases and J by 4 bases. The CDR3 is 13 amino acids. Per germline, CDR1 MDHEN and CDR2 SYDVKM. The CDR3 coding sequence is TGTGCCCACCTCCCAGCGGGAGGGTACGAGCAGTACTTC. Amino acids: CAHLPAGGYEQYF.

The genes are TRBV13 and TRBJ2-3; TRBD2 matches at 8 bases. The junction had 10 bases not matched to a gene; V was cut back by 1 base and J by 4 bases. The CDR3 consists of 17 residues. From germline, CDR1 is PRHDT and CDR2 FYEKMQ (reference sequence). The chain's CDR3 is CASSLAFSGSPADTQYF. The CDR3 bases are TGTGCCAGCAGCTTAGCGTTCAGCGGGAGCCCCGCAGATACGCAGTATTTT.

The chain joins TRBV5-4 to TRBJ1-6; D is ambiguous. There are 14 residues in the CDR3. CDR1 and CDR2 (germline): SGHNT, YYREEE (reference sequence). V gave up 0 bases and J gave up 7 bases, with 8 bases separating them. CDR3 residues: CASSLEGRNSPLHF. Written as DNA, the CDR3 is TGTGCCAGCAGCTTGGAAGGCCGAAATTCACCCCTCCACTTT.